The 21 T cell receptor beta chains listed next were all sequenced from one sample in a study of blood T cell repertoires in COVID-19. The method was immunoSEQ multiplex PCR; TCRdb's version includes in-frame clones alone and lacks a portion of them. The sample contains about 26,000 clones, roughly nine tenths of which appear only once. Sequencing used peripheral blood. The source of these receptors is a human donor in a cohort sampled during active COVID-19.

This chain uses TRBV25-1 with TRBJ2-1; 8 bases map to TRBD2. This CDR3 spans 15 amino acids. Trimming removed 6 bases from V and 0 bases from J; junction bases left unmatched: 4. In germline, CDR1 is MGHDK, CDR2 SYGVNS. CDR3 protein: CASSQSGSSYNEQFF. CDR3 sequence (DNA): TGTGCCAGCAGCCAAAGCGGGAGCTCCTACAATGAGCAGTTCTTC. Together with reference TRBV25-1 and TRBJ2-1, the CDR3 gives the full variable domain: EADIYQTPRYLVIGTGKKITLECSQTMGHDKMYWYQQDPGMELHLIHYSYGVNSTEKGDLSSESTVSRIRTEHFPLTLESARPSHTSQYLCASSQSGSSYNEQFFGPGTRLTVL.

This sequence joins TRBV14 and TRBJ1-4; D ambiguous. V lost 5 bases to trimming and J lost 6 bases, with 16 bases between them. This CDR3 is 15 amino acids long. Looked up from germline, CDR1 is SGHDN and CDR2 is FVKESK. The chain's CDR3 is CASSSGITGYEKLFF. The CDR3 nucleotides are TGTGCCAGCAGCTCCGGGATCACGGGCTATGAAAAACTGTTTTTT.

In DNA, the CDR3 is TGTGCCAGCAGCTTGGAGGGGTTCCCCATCTATGGCTACACCTTC. This gives the protein CASSLEGFPIYGYTF. The chain carries TRBV5-5 and TRBJ1-2; possible D gene TRBD1, 5 bases. CDR1 SGHKS and CDR2 YYEKEE come from the germline V gene (reference sequence). Trimming cost V 0 bases and J 4 bases, with 13 bases left between them. The CDR3 runs 15 residues. Variable domain in full (rest from reference TRBV5-5 and TRBJ1-2): DAGVTQSPTHLIKTRGQQVTLRCSPISGHKSVSWYQQVLGQGPQFIFQYYEKEERGRGNFPDRFSARQFPNYSSELNVNALLLGDSALYLCASSLEGFPIYGYTFGSGTRLTVV.

The V call is TRBV19, the J call TRBJ1-1, with D tentatively TRBD1 (6 bases). V shed 4 bases and J shed 12 bases, with 15 bases lying between them. In germline, CDR1 is LNHDA, CDR2 SQIVND (reference sequence). The CDR3 has 12 residues. The CDR3 spells CASSTRTERTFF. In DNA form, the CDR3 reads TGTGCCAGTAGTACCCGGACAGAGAGGACTTTCTTT.

The chain is built from TRBV27 and TRBJ1-4, with D unresolved. Germline loops: CDR1 MNHEY, CDR2 SMNVEV (reference sequence). Trimming stripped 5 bases from V and 4 bases from J, with 8 bases between. CDR3 length: 13 residues. CDR3 DNA: TGTGCCAGCAGTGACATCGATAATGAAAAACTGTTTTTT. It is translated as CASSDIDNEKLFF.

V and J are TRBV5-4 and TRBJ1-4; D is unresolved. Trimming removed 2 bases from V and 8 bases from J, with 13 bases in between. Germline V gene data show CDR1 as SGHNT and CDR2 as YYREEE (reference sequence). This CDR3 is 14 amino acids long. The CDR3 reads CASSFYLEREKLFF. CDR3 in DNA: TGTGCCAGCAGCTTTTACTTAGAGCGGGAAAAACTGTTTTTT.

The V call is TRBV7-2, the J call TRBJ2-1, with TRBD2 matching 13 bases. Germline-derived CDR1 and CDR2 are SGHTA and FQGNSA. The CDR3 runs to 14 residues. Trimming took 5 bases from V and 14 from J; bases not matched to a gene: 9. CDR3 DNA: TGTGCCAGCAGCGCTGGACTAGCGGGGGAAGGGGAGTTCTTC. Protein product: CASSAGLAGEGEFF.

J is TRBJ1-1 and V is TRBV12-3 or TRBV12-4; D unresolved. This CDR3 has 11 amino acids. V was trimmed by 6 bases and J by 6 bases, leaving 8 bases between them. Here the CDR3 DNA reads TGTGCCAGCAGGACATCCGCTGAAGCTTTCTTT. Amino acid sequence: CASRTSAEAFF.

This chain uses TRBV2 with TRBJ2-1; D unclear. The CDR3 covers 11 residues. Germline values: CDR1 SNHLY, CDR2 FYNNEI. V was cut by 4 bases and J by 9 bases, with 7 bases left in between. As DNA, the CDR3 is TGTGCCAGCAGTGCATCAGGTGAGCAGTTCTTC. It encodes CASSASGEQFF.

This clone occurred once. This rearrangement joins TRBV11-3 to TRBJ2-3, with D possibly being TRBD2 (5 bases). V lost 3 bases and J 1 base, leaving 5 bases between the germline ends. CDR1 is SGHNT, CDR2 YENEEA, per germline. The CDR3 consists of 13 residues. CDR3: CASSFGGTDTQYF. In DNA, the CDR3 is TGTGCCAGCAGCTTCGGGGGCACAGATACGCAGTATTTT. The variable domain in full, completed from reference TRBV11-3 and TRBJ2-3, reads EAGVVQSPRYKIIEKKQPVAFWCNPISGHNTLYWYLQNLGQGPELLIRYENEEAVDDSQLPKDRFSAERLKGVDSTLKIQPAELGDSAVYLCASSFGGTDTQYFGPGTRLTVL.

This chain joins TRBV5-4 and TRBJ2-7; 11 positions match TRBD2. The CDR3 is 14 amino acids. CDR1 and CDR2 (germline): SGHNT, YYREEE (reference sequence). The junction had 9 bases not matched to a gene; V was cut back by 6 bases and J by 7 bases. The CDR3 here is CASTQEASGREQYF. CDR3 coding DNA: TGTGCCAGCACCCAGGAGGCTAGCGGGAGGGAGCAGTACTTC.

This rearrangement joins TRBV5-1 to TRBJ2-3, with TRBD2 as a possible D gene (5 bases). CDR1 is SGHRS and CDR2 is YFSETQ in the germline V gene. Trimming stripped 4 bases from V and 4 bases from J, with 19 bases between. There are 16 residues in the CDR3. CDR3 residues: CASSRTGISLPDTQYF. For the CDR3, the DNA is TGCGCCAGCAGCCGTACGGGGATTTCATTGCCAGATACGCAGTATTTT.

V usage is TRBV9 and J usage is TRBJ1-3, with TRBD1 as a possible D gene (6 bases). This CDR3 region has 16 residues. Looked up from germline, CDR1 is SGDLS and CDR2 is YYNGEE. Trimming took off 0 bases at V and 1 base at J, with 11 bases between the two ends. In DNA form, the CDR3 reads TGTGCCAGCAGCGTAGTCGGACAGCAATCTGGAAACACCATATATTTT. The encoded protein is CASSVVGQQSGNTIYF.

The chain is built from TRBV28 and TRBJ1-5; the match to TRBD1 covers 8 bases. The CDR3 is made up of 16 amino acids. Germline trimming cut 5 bases from V and 2 bases from J; bases unmatched to any gene: 8. Germline loops: CDR1 MDHEN, CDR2 SYDVKM. Written as DNA, the CDR3 is TGTGCCAGCAGTCCAGGGGGCTTAATTGGCAATCAGCCCCAGCATTTT. It encodes CASSPGGLIGNQPQHF.

This chain joins TRBV19 and TRBJ2-2; TRBD1 matches 9 bases. The length of the CDR3 is 15 residues. The germline V gene encodes CDR1 LNHDA and CDR2 SQIVND (reference sequence). Germline trimming cut 6 bases from V and 4 bases from J; bases unmatched to any gene: 6. CDR3 loop: CASSTGTGRTGELFF. The CDR3 region has the DNA TGTGCCAGTAGCACCGGGACAGGGCGCACCGGGGAGCTGTTTTTT.

J is TRBJ2-1 and V is TRBV11-2; D uncertain. Trimming left V 2 bases short and J 10 bases short, with 12 bases between. Germline-derived CDR1 and CDR2 are SGHAT and FQNNGV. The CDR3 consists of 13 residues. The CDR3 here is CASSLQHPGEQFF. In DNA, the CDR3 is TGTGCCAGCAGCTTACAGCACCCCGGGGAGCAGTTCTTC.

This clone has a single count. The rearrangement uses TRBV19 and TRBJ2-2, with 12 bases fitting TRBD1. The J segment lost 1 base and the V segment lost 4 bases, leaving 7 bases of the junction unmatched. This CDR3 has 18 amino acids. Germline CDR1 and CDR2: LNHDA and SQIVND (reference sequence). For the CDR3, the DNA is TGTGCCAGTAGTAGCCGGGACAGGGGGCGCGGGAACACCGGGGAGCTGTTTTTT. This sequence encodes CASSSRDRGRGNTGELFF.

The gene calls are TRBV2 and TRBJ2-1, with 9 bases fitting TRBD1. This CDR3 region has 15 residues. Per germline, CDR1 SNHLY and CDR2 FYNNEI. V dropped 6 bases and J dropped 5; count of bases not matched to a gene: 8. CDR3 coding DNA: TGTGCCAGCAGAAAACGGACAGGGGATAACAATGAGCAGTTCTTC. Its translation: CASRKRTGDNNEQFF.

The sample holds a few counts of this clone. The V and J genes are TRBV9 and TRBJ1-4, with a weak D call TRBD1 (5 bases). Germline CDR1 reads SGDLS; CDR2 reads YYNGEE. The CDR3 runs 19 residues. With 4 bases removed from V and 3 bases from J, the gap between germline ends came to 25 bases. CDR3 in amino acids: CASSPSGSGVFIANEKLFF. The DNA for the CDR3 is TGTGCCAGCAGCCCCTCAGGGTCGGGCGTCTTTATAGCTAATGAAAAACTGTTTTTT. Using reference TRBV9 and TRBJ1-4 for the parts outside the CDR3, the full variable domain is DSGVTQTPKHLITATGQRVTLRCSPRSGDLSVYWYQQSLDQGLQFLIQYYNGEERAKGNILERFSAQQFPDLHSELNLSSLELGDSALYFCASSPSGSGVFIANEKLFFGSGTQLSVL.

V usage is TRBV6-5 and J usage is TRBJ1-2, with D unclear. Germline V CDR1 and CDR2: MNHEY, SVGAGI. The CDR3 sequence is 10 residues long. V lost 7 bases and J 6 bases, leaving 6 bases between the germline ends. CDR3 protein: CASTRDGYTF. The DNA for the CDR3 is TGTGCCAGCACACGCGATGGCTACACCTTC.

The rearrangement joins TRBV7-6 to TRBJ2-7; 9 bases agree with TRBD1. Trimming at V came to 5 bases and at J to 7 bases, leaving 6 bases not matched to a gene. The germline V gene encodes CDR1 SGHVS and CDR2 FNYEAQ. This CDR3 has 13 residues. Here the CDR3 DNA reads TGTGCCAGCAGCGTCGGGACAGGGTGGGAGCAGTACTTC. Amino acid sequence: CASSVGTGWEQYF.